The clone carrying this T cell receptor beta chain was counted a few times. What it recognizes is unknown. The entry originates in a study of cytomegalovirus exposure and HLA in healthy donors. The PCR employed 60 Vbeta primers together with 13 Jbeta primers. Assay: immunoSEQ multiplex PCR; the TCRdb copy retains only in-frame clones and omits some. The table has around 130,000 clones, around 77% seen once. Study results and caveats: Accurate prediction of most subjects' HLA-A and HLA-B alleles from TCR beta sequences was reported. Later on, an analysis found that several of the most significant clusters appeared to be linked to common viral pathogens, which included parvovirus B19.

The source material was PBMCs. This TCR derives from a man aged 50 to 60 in good health and CMV-seronegative.

The chain's CDR3 is CASSLSKLAGAYEQYF. In DNA, the CDR3 is TGTGCCAGCAGCTTATCAAAGCTAGCGGGAGCCTACGAGCAGTACTTC. V gene TRBV7-2 combines with J gene TRBJ2-7; 10 bases line up with TRBD2. The V gene's germline CDR1 is SGHTA and CDR2 FQGNSA. The CDR3 is 16 residues long. V shed 2 bases, J shed 2 bases, and the junction held 6 bases outside the gene matches. Full variable domain (remainder filled in from reference TRBV7-2 and TRBJ2-7): GAGVSQSPSNKVTEKGKDVELRCDPISGHTALYWYRQSLGQGLEFLIYFQGNSAPDKSGLPSDRFSAERTGGSVSTLTIQRTQQEDSAVYLCASSLSKLAGAYEQYFGPGTRLTVT.